This is a list of T cell receptor beta chains from one sample in a study of T-cell memory formation after mild COVID-19. TCRdb ran MiXCR on the 5' RACE reads and lists one entry per CDR3 protein. The sample records hundreds of thousands of distinct CDR3 sequences, 15% to 20% being singletons. Material for sequencing was PBMCs or a T cell subset sorted from them (not recorded which). These receptors all come from an adult woman who had mild COVID-19 (a few samples of this study predate the infection). Cell type and time point are not known. Both conserved end residues are part of each CDR3. D genes are given only for firm matches. Clone size appears in some rows only: once, few, many, or a class for an expanded clone.

size: once
D: NA
J: TRBJ1-1
V: TRBV28
DNA: TGTGCCAGCAGCCCGCAACAGGGATTCACTGAAGCTTTCTTT
CDR3: CASSPQQGFTEAFF

size: few
D: NA
J: TRBJ1-3
V: TRBV19
DNA: TGTGCCAGTAGTATCTCTGGAAACACCATATATTTT
CDR3: CASSISGNTIYF

size: many
D: NA
J: TRBJ1-5
V: TRBV20-1
DNA: TGCAGTGCTAGAGATCTTGGGGGTTCCAATCAGCCCCAGCATTTT
CDR3: CSARDLGGSNQPQHF

size: NA
D: TRBD2
J: TRBJ2-1
V: TRBV6-6
DNA: TGTGCCAGCGGGCTAGCGGGAGTCGATGAGCAGTTCTTC
CDR3: CASGLAGVDEQFF

size: many
D: NA
J: TRBJ2-4
V: TRBV12-3/TRBV12-4
DNA: TGTGCCAGCAGCCCCCTCGCGAACATTCAGTACTTC
CDR3: CASSPLANIQYF

size: few
D: NA
J: TRBJ2-4
V: TRBV6-6
DNA: TGTGCCAGCAGTTACGAGGGTGGTTATAGCAAAAACATTCAGTACTTC
CDR3: CASSYEGGYSKNIQYF

size: NA
D: TRBD1
J: TRBJ2-3
V: TRBV14
DNA: TGTGCCAGCAGCCAGAATACCGGGACAGGGGTTGCGTATTTT
CDR3: CASSQNTGTGVAYF

size: few
D: NA
J: TRBJ1-2
V: TRBV25-1
DNA: TGTGCCAGCAGTGAATGGGAGGAAATGGGAAACTATGGCTACACCTTC
CDR3: CASSEWEEMGNYGYTF

size: few
D: TRBD2
J: TRBJ2-1
V: TRBV9
DNA: TGTGCCAGCAGCGCCCGGGGTAGCGGGAGCTACAATGAGCAGTTCTTC
CDR3: CASSARGSGSYNEQFF

size: NA
D: TRBD2
J: TRBJ2-5
V: TRBV6-5
DNA: TGTGCCAGCAACCCAGCGGGAGGGCGGGGGACCCAGTACTTC
CDR3: CASNPAGGRGTQYF

size: few
D: NA
J: TRBJ1-6
V: TRBV4-1
DNA: TGCGCCAGCAGCCAACAGGGGAATTCACCCCTCCACTTT
CDR3: CASSQQGNSPLHF

size: NA
D: NA
J: TRBJ2-7
V: TRBV12-3/TRBV12-4
DNA: TGTGCCAGCACCTATGGGCGAAACGAGCAGTACTTC
CDR3: CASTYGRNEQYF

size: few
D: TRBD1
J: TRBJ2-7
V: TRBV18
DNA: TGTGCCAGCTCGGACCGGGACAGGGGGCCCTACGAGCAGTACTTC
CDR3: CASSDRDRGPYEQYF

size: NA
D: NA
J: TRBJ2-7
V: TRBV5-6
DNA: TGTGCCAGCAGCTCTACCTCGGGGATGGAAACCTACGAGCAGTACTTC
CDR3: CASSSTSGMETYEQYF

size: NA
D: NA
J: TRBJ2-3
V: TRBV20-1
DNA: TGCAGTGCAAGTACCGGGACTTGGGCAATGGGGACGCAGTATTTT
CDR3: CSASTGTWAMGTQYF

size: many
D: TRBD1
J: TRBJ1-2
V: TRBV20-1
DNA: TGCAGTGCCGCAAGTCCAGGGGGAAACTATGGCTACACCTTC
CDR3: CSAASPGGNYGYTF